This T cell receptor beta chain was retrieved from a study of technical replicates of blood from a few donors (dated 2017 in TCRdb). Trimming accounts for 1 base at V and 4 bases at J, while the number of junction bases matched to no gene is 5. The cysteine opens and the phenylalanine closes a CDR3 of 17 amino acids. The only DNA kept is the CDR3, 51 bases in frame from the first base. Library preparation was by the immunoSEQ multiplex PCR assay. This immuneACCESS table, as held by TCRdb, lists in-frame sequences with V and J called but not all clones. Of the missing ones, under half trace to an unresolved V gene in checked studies; the others have no known cause. This sample has just over 80,000 clones in its table, and about 97% of those were observed once. The ten largest make up about 0.3% of the sample. As for this clone: The antigen this receptor binds is unknown. Qualities for individual bases were not recorded, and no much larger clone is one base off.

The receptor chain draws on TRBV23-1 and TRBJ1-3; 12 of the junction bases match TRBD1. Being an ORF, TRBV23-1 has a function that is uncertain. The sample was T cells isolated from PBMCs. This receptor was taken from a human donor in good health. The nucleotides read TGCGCCAGCAGTCAATACCGGGACAGGGGGCAGGGAAACACCATATATTTT. This translates into CASSQYRDRGQGNTIYF.